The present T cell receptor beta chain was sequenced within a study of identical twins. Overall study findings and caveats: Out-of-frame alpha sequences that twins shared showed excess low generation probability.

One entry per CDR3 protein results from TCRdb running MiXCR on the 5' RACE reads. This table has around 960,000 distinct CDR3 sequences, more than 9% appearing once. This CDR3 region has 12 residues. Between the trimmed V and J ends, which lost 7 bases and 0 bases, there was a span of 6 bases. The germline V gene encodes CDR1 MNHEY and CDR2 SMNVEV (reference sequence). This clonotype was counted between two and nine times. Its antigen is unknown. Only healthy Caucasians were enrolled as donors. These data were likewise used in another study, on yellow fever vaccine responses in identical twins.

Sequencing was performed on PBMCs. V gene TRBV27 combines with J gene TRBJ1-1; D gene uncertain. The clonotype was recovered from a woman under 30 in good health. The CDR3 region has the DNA TGTGCCAGCAAATCAGTGAACACTGAAGCTTTCTTT. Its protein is CASKSVNTEAFF.